The sequence of this T cell receptor (beta chain) was determined in a study of human T cells and chemical hapten exposure. Individual cDNA molecules each carried unique molecular identifiers attached by the library. Study processing details: A typical sample had some 96,000 TCRs, with roughly 23,224 to 700,000 overall. One entry per CDR3 protein, called by TCRdb with MiXCR from the RACE reads. These V and J calls derive from TCRdb rather than the authors' analysis. The sample includes approximately 84,000 distinct CDR3 sequences, roughly 8.6% seen only once; the top ten take under 2%. Per the germline V gene, CDR1 is SGHRS and CDR2 is YFSETQ. CDR3 length: 15 residues. With V trimmed by 0 bases and J by 2 bases, 5 bases remained unmatched. The time point denotes: healthy volunteer bleed at 6 weeks. Total RNA extraction was carried out from unfractionated whole blood. This clonotype was detected only a few times.

V gene TRBV5-1 combines with J gene TRBJ2-7, with 7 bases matching TRBD2. This TCR was sampled from a male donor in good health. Some clones in this sample may be carry-over from other donors' samples. The sequencing input was whole blood. The CDR3 DNA is TGCGCCAGCAGCTTGGGGGCGGGGGAGACCTACGAGCAGTACTTC. This gives the protein CASSLGAGETYEQYF.